This T cell receptor (beta chain) appears in the sequencing data of a study of blood T cell repertoires in COVID-19. Study information: The analysed material was cDNA or gDNA that came from T cells, B-cell-depleted T cells, or PBMCs.

Everyone who took part was about 18 to 90 years old, and they came from 24 US areas. In the authors' workflow: By means of reference gene primer amplification, nucleated cell counts were estimated. This table comes from immunoSEQ multiplex PCR, and its TCRdb copy is limited to in-frame clones, with some not included. The V and J calls and clone size are taken from that table; D and trimming were inferred from the DNA. Here the sample spans 180,000 or so clones, roughly 82% being singletons. Looked up from germline, CDR1 is ENHRY and CDR2 is SYGVKD. This CDR3 is built from 15 residues. V was pared by 3 bases and J by 2 bases, with 11 bases between.

The rearrangement joins TRBV10-3 to TRBJ1-5; D possibly corresponds to TRBD1 (6 bases). This clonotype was sampled from a man in his forties with acute COVID-19. Input material: PBMCs or T cells enriched from blood (not recorded which). The CDR3 coding sequence is TGTGCCATCAGTGAAATAGGGGGTGGCAATCAGCCCCAGCATTTT. Translated: CAISEIGGGNQPQHF.